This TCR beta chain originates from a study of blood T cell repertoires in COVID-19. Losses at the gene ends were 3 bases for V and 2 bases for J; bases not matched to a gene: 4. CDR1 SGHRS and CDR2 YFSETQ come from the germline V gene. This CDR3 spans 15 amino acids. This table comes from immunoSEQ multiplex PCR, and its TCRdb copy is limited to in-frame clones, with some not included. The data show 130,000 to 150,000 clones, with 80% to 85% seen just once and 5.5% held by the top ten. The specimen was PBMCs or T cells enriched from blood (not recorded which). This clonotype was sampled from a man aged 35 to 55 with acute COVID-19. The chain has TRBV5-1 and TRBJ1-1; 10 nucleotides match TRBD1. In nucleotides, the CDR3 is TGCGCCAGCAGCTCCGGACAGGGGGGTAACACTGAAGCTTTCTTT. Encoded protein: CASSSGQGGNTEAFF.